These 9 T cell receptor beta chains originate from one sample sequenced in a study of blood T cell repertoires in COVID-19. Repertoires were generated with immunoSEQ multiplex PCR, while TCRdb's copy carries only in-frame clones and drops some. The table lists more than 150,000 clones, roughly 79% of them singletons. The specimen was peripheral blood. These receptors were collected from a woman older than 75 with COVID-19, enrolled during active disease.

The chain couples TRBV2 to TRBJ1-3, with D perhaps TRBD1 (5 bases). Trimming removed 8 bases from V and 4 bases from J, with 21 bases in between. CDR1 is SNHLY and CDR2 is FYNNEI in the germline V gene. The CDR3 extends over 16 amino acids. The CDR3 loop reads CASGGRPQPLGNTIYF. The CDR3 DNA follows: TGTGCCAGCGGGGGGAGACCCCAACCATTGGGAAACACCATATATTTT.

The chain joins TRBV15 to TRBJ2-1; TRBD1 matches 7 bases. The junction had 8 bases not matched to a gene; V was cut back by 1 base and J by 2 bases. Germline values: CDR1 LNHNV, CDR2 YYDKDF (reference sequence). The CDR3 extends over 17 amino acids. Here the CDR3 reads CATSRGGAGGPYNEQFF. CDR3 nucleotide sequence: TGTGCCACCAGCAGAGGAGGTGCAGGGGGTCCCTACAATGAGCAGTTCTTC.

The CDR3 DNA reads as TGTGCCACCAGGAAAACAGGTGAATATGGCTACACCTTC. Translated: CATRKTGEYGYTF. J is TRBJ1-2 and V is TRBV24-1, with a weak D call TRBD1 (5 bases). CDR1 and CDR2 (germline): KGHDR, SFDVKD. This CDR3 spans 13 amino acids. Trimming removed 7 bases at V and 5 bases at J, with 13 bases between.

The chain couples TRBV28 to TRBJ1-6; D might be TRBD1 (6 bases). Germline V gives CDR1 MDHEN, CDR2 SYDVKM. CDR3 length: 13 amino acids. Trimming took off 2 bases at V and 10 bases at J, with 9 bases between the two ends. CDR3 in amino acids: CASSLTDRSPLHF. DNA for the CDR3: TGTGCCAGCAGTTTAACAGACAGGTCACCCCTCCACTTT.

The rearrangement links TRBV28 to TRBJ1-3, with a possible D match to TRBD1 (5 bases). The length of the CDR3 is 15 residues. CDR1 MDHEN and CDR2 SYDVKM come from the germline V gene. The CDR3 DNA reads TGTGCTACGCAGACCCAGGGTAGCTCTGGAAACACCATATATTTT. The encoded protein is CATQTQGSSGNTIYF.

This clone was observed a handful of times. The genes are TRBV19 and TRBJ2-7, with 8 bases aligning to TRBD2. V shed 5 bases, J shed 2 bases, and the junction held 8 bases outside the gene matches. Germline CDR1 and CDR2: LNHDA and SQIVND (reference sequence). CDR3 length equals 15 residues. The CDR3 DNA follows: TGTGCCAGTAGTTCGACGCCGGGACTAGCCTACGAGCAGTACTTC. This sequence encodes CASSSTPGLAYEQYF. Combining the CDR3 with reference TRBV19 and TRBJ2-7 gives the whole variable domain DGGITQSPKYLFRKEGQNVTLSCEQNLNHDAMYWYRQDPGQGLRLIYYSQIVNDFQKGDIAEGYSVSREKKESFPLTVTSAQKNPTAFYLCASSSTPGLAYEQYFGPGTRLTVT.

This clone occurred once. The chain couples TRBV6-5 to TRBJ2-3, with 10 bases lining up with TRBD2. V was pared by 4 bases and J by 8 bases, with 6 bases of the junction left unmatched. The CDR3 is 14 residues long. The V gene's germline CDR1 is MNHEY and CDR2 SVGAGI. As DNA, the CDR3 is TGTGCCAGCAGTTCGAGTGGACTAGCGGCTACGCAGTATTTT. This sequence encodes CASSSSGLAATQYF.

CDR3 region: CAPKTIRADTQYF. CDR3 coding DNA: TGTGCCCCTAAGACAATCAGGGCAGATACGCAGTATTTT. The rearrangement joins TRBV2 to TRBJ2-3, with D maybe TRBD1 (5 bases). The V end was cut by 11 bases, the J end by 4 bases, with 16 bases between. The CDR3 consists of 13 residues. Germline V gene lookup returns CDR1 SNHLY and CDR2 FYNNEI.

This clone was seen a handful of times. The genes are TRBV11-2 and TRBJ2-7; tentatively, D is TRBD2 (5 bases). V lost 1 base to trimming and J lost 6 bases, with 10 bases between them. The CDR3 loop spans 13 amino acids. Germline CDR1 is SGHAT and CDR2 is FQNNGV. CDR3 protein: CASSLVTGSEQYF. DNA for the CDR3: TGTGCCAGCAGCTTAGTAACGGGATCCGAGCAGTACTTC.